This is a list of T cell receptor beta chains from one sample in a study of CXCR3-negative and CXCR3-positive naive CD8 T cells. TCRdb reprocessed the 5' RACE reads, keeping one entry per CDR3 protein, no DNA. This repertoire includes several thousand distinct CDR3 sequences. The sequencing sample was made of naive CXCR3+ CD8+ T cells from blood. The receptors were sampled from a human donor in good health. Some clones in this sample may be carry-over from other donors' samples. Each CDR3 is given with its conserved first and last residue. Part of the rows lack a size; the others show once, few, many or a class for expanded clones.

TRBJ2-7	TRBV7-2	medium-sized	CASSYGLGVYEQYF
TRBJ1-3	TRBV5-6	.	CASSSPLGFGNTIYF
TRBJ1-1	TRBV7-3	large	CASSLLRQRNTEAFF
TRBJ1-1	TRBV12-3/TRBV12-4	.	CASWGMNTEAFF
TRBJ2-7	TRBV5-5	medium-sized	CASSLLPGTGGYEQYF
TRBJ2-1	TRBV6-5	.	CASSSGSYNEQFF
TRBJ2-2	TRBV7-2	medium-sized	CASNREFHTGELFF
TRBJ1-2	TRBV11-1	medium-sized	CASSFGPNYGYTF
TRBJ2-7	TRBV29-1	medium-sized	CSVEGREVDEQYF
TRBJ2-3	TRBV28	.	CASSLTRATDTQYF
TRBJ2-7	TRBV19	medium-sized	CASSIGQAYEQYF
TRBJ1-2	TRBV21-1	medium-sized	CASSHPCSESGYTF